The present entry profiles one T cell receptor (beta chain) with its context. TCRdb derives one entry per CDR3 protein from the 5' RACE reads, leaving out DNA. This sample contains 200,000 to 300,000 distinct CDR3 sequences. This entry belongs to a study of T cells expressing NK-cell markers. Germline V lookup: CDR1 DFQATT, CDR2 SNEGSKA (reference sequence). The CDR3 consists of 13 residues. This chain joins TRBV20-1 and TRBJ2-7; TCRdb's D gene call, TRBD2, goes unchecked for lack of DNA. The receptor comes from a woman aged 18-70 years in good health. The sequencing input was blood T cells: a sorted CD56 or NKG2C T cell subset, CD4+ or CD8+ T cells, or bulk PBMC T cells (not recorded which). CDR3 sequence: CSARDTSTDEQYF.